This entry concerns a single TCR beta chain. The J segment lost 6 bases and the V segment lost 5 bases, leaving 8 bases of the junction unmatched. Germline V gene data show CDR1 as SGHTA and CDR2 as FQGTGA. CDR3 length: 15 residues. Use of 60 Vbeta and 13 Jbeta primers characterized the PCR. The assay was immunoSEQ multiplex PCR, and TCRdb's table has in-frame clones only and misses some. The sample carries 75,000 to 100,000 clones, around three quarters recorded once. This sample was taken from a study of cytomegalovirus exposure and HLA in healthy donors. Specimen: PBMCs. The sequence was obtained from a man aged 30-40 years in good health and CMV-seronegative. The V and J genes are TRBV7-3 and TRBJ2-2, with TRBD2 identical over 8 bases. CDR3 region: CASSKGLVTAGELFF. The CDR3 region has the DNA TGTGCCAGCAGCAAGGGACTAGTAACCGCCGGGGAGCTGTTTTTT.